This T cell receptor (beta chain) appears in the sequencing data of a study of metastatic and nonmetastatic thyroid tumors. Whole-study findings and limits: Malignant thyroid tumors reportedly had TCR beta diversity that was significantly higher than in benign nodules, in blood and tumor.

The CDR3 is 15 residues long. Looked up from germline, CDR1 is MNHEY and CDR2 is SMNVEV (reference sequence). V lost 0 bases and J 2 bases, leaving 8 bases between the germline ends. No patient received treatment before thyroid surgery. This clone was counted ten times or more. Its antigen is still unknown. TCRdb reassembled clones from the PCR reads with MiXCR. The sample contains approximately 82,000 clones, approximately 12% of which appear only once. The V call is TRBV27, the J call TRBJ1-3; D not resolved. The sequencing sample was made of tumor tissue. The source is a female donor with papillary thyroid cancer or a benign thyroid nodule (not recorded which). Some clones in this sample may be carry-over from other donors' samples. CDR3 in amino acids: CASSLSWGTGNTIYF. CDR3 nucleotide sequence: TGTGCCAGCAGTTTATCGTGGGGTACTGGAAACACCATATATTTT.